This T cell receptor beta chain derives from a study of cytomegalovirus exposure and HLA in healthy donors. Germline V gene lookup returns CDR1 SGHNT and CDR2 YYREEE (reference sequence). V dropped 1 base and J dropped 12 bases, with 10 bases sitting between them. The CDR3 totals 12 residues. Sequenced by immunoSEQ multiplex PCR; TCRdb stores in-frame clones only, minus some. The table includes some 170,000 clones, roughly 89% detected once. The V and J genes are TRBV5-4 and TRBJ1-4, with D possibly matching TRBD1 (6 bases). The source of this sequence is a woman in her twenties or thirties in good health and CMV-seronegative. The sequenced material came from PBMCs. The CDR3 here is CASSLFGGQLFF. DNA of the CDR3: TGTGCCAGCAGCTTGTTCGGGGGGCAACTGTTTTTT.